Here is one T cell receptor beta chain with its context. This entry belongs to a study of blood T cell repertoires in COVID-19. This CDR3 is built from 14 residues. V lost 0 bases, J lost 7 bases, and 7 bases lay in between. Per the germline V gene, CDR1 is LGHNA and CDR2 is YSLEER. TCRdb's table, derived via immunoSEQ multiplex PCR, lists solely in-frame clones and lacks some. This sample has hundreds of thousands of clones, with approximately 91% found just once. V is TRBV4-3 and J is TRBJ1-6; D is uncertain. The clonotype originates from a woman aged 70-85 years with COVID-19, enrolled during active disease. The sequencing input was peripheral blood. The chain's CDR3 is CASSQDYGNSPLHF. The CDR3 bases are TGCGCCAGCAGCCAAGATTACGGGAATTCACCCCTCCACTTT.